The following is a T cell receptor beta chain sequence with its context. The antigen is unknown. This entry comes from a study of PD-1 blockade in classical Hodgkin lymphoma. Findings and limits, study-wide: CD8+ TCR diversity did not rise significantly by C4D1, unlike CD4+. Why repertoires differed is undefined; disease activity or prior therapy possibly contributed. The study found complete responders had baseline diversity similar to newly diagnosed patients.

Stated time point: cycle 4 day 1 (C4D1), after less than 7 weeks of nivolumab. In every patient, relapse followed autologous stem cell transplantation, while exposure to brentuximab vedotin differed. Profiled with immunoSEQ multiplex PCR; TCRdb holds only in-frame clones, not every one. Here the sample spans about 30,000 clones, about 80% being singletons. This material consisted of peripheral blood mononuclear cells (PBMCs), taken before the fourth cycle of nivolumab. The source is a human donor with classical Hodgkin lymphoma.

For the CDR3, the DNA is TGTGCCAGCAGCTTCAGTCAGGGGGAGACCCAGTACTTC. The encoded protein is CASSFSQGETQYF. The rearrangement joins TRBV7-8 to TRBJ2-5, with D possibly TRBD1 on 6 matching bases. This CDR3 is 13 amino acids long. Trimming took 3 bases from V and 5 from J, leaving 10 bases between them. Germline V lookup: CDR1 SGHVS, CDR2 FQNEAQ.